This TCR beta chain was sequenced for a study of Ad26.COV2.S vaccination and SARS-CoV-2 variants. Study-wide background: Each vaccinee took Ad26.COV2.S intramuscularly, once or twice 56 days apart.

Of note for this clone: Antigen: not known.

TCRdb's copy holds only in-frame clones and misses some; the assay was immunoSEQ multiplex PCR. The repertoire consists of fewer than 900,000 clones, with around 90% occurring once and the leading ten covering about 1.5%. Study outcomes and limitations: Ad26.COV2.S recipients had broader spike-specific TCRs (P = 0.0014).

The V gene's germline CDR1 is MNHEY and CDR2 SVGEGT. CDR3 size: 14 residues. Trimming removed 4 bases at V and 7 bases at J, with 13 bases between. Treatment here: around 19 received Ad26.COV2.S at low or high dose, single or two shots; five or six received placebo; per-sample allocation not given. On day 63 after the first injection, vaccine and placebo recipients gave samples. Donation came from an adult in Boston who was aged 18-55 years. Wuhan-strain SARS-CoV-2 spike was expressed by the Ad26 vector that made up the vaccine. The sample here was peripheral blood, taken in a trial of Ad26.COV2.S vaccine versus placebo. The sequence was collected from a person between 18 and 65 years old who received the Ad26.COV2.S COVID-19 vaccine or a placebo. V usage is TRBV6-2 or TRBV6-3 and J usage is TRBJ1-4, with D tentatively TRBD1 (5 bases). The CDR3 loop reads CASSFAGAGEKLFF. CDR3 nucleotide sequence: TGTGCCAGCAGTTTCGCCGGGGCTGGTGAAAAACTGTTTTTT.